Sequencing of this TCR beta chain was carried out in a study of identical twins (dated by TCRdb to between 2015 and 2016). With respect to the entire study: TCR alpha and beta repertoires from monozygotic twins, unrelated adults of various ages and cord blood were deep-sequenced to test whether fetal clonotypes persist. Replicate twin experiments were performed at different times using different library preparation protocols to rule out contamination.

A word on this clonotype: Its antigen is currently not known. No quality values exist for individual bases; no much larger clone is one base distant.

From the germline V gene, CDR1 is ENHRY and CDR2 is SYGVKD. Inclusive of the bounding cysteine and phenylalanine, the CDR3 is 15 residues long. Only the CDR3 region is kept as DNA, spanning 45 bases read in frame from base 1. Between the V and J ends, shortened by 3 bases and 3 bases respectively, the junction contains 11 bases. The investigation overall reported the following: Because the same donors could not be followed over many years, the conclusions relied on cross-sectional statistical analysis. In monozygotic twins, recombination models systematically underestimated out-of-frame TCR alpha sharing, but the models matched the sharing seen between unrelated individuals. In beta out-of-frame sequences, excess twin sharing was weaker, because having fewer shared sequences lowered the signal-to-noise ratio. Abundant cord blood beta clonotypes had fewer insertions, young adult naive repertoires showed a similar but weaker trend, and memory repertoires showed no such trend. Invariant T cells such as MAIT and iNKT could partly confound zero-insertion analyses, though diverse VJ usage argued against this for most clonotypes. Compared with coincidental sharing between unrelated individuals, out-of-frame TCR alpha sequences shared between twins showed an excess of sequences with low generation probability.

The method was 5' RACE. The data were produced on an Illumina HiSeq 2000. Template switching added a universal primer binding site, and the final cDNA carried a unique molecular identifier that allowed TCR cDNA molecules to be counted accurately. Specific primers in the conserved constant-segment region were used to synthesize first-strand cDNA for the TCR alpha and beta chains. To control for contamination, every cDNA library was double barcoded, receiving both a SMART-Mk sample barcode and Illumina barcodes. TruSeq adapter sequences and Illumina sample barcodes were added in two successive PCR steps. TCR alpha and beta cDNA libraries were sequenced on the Illumina HiSeq platform with custom primers. On the study's bioinformatics: Unique molecular identifiers were extracted from raw reads with MiGEC, and CDR3 positions were determined with MiXCR. Recombination models were inferred per individual with the repgenHMM and IGoR tools using an EM algorithm. Shared clonotype analysis was performed with the tcR package in R, normalizing sharing by the product of cloneset sizes. To study raw recombination free of thymic and clonal selection effects, out-of-frame nonproductive sequences were analyzed. The public reads were reprocessed in TCRdb via fastp at Q25 and MiXCR, keeping in-frame beta chains. Entries are consolidated by CDR3 protein sequence, retaining the most common genes and DNA. The V and J calls were not made by the authors but by TCRdb's processing. The sample table lists about 530,000 distinct CDR3 sequences, more than 20% of them with a count of one. The ten biggest clones cover approximately 0.52% of the sample.

All donors were healthy Caucasians. The twin cohort comprised three pairs of female monozygotic twins, all aged about 18 to 30 years. CD4+ and CD8+ T cell populations were isolated with positive isolation kits from Invitrogen. The sample was also reused in another study, on yellow fever vaccine responses in identical twins. The second study, in turn, reports: The T cell response to vaccination in identical twins was reported by the authors to appear partly convergent and partly personalized. In the study, vaccine-responding T cell clones were precisely tracked in identical twins.

The chain uses TRBV10-3 and TRBJ2-2; TRBD2 could be the D gene, as 6 bases match. Sequencing was carried out using CD4+ T cells sorted from blood. The origin of this receptor is a woman between 18 and 29 years old in good health. The CDR3 reads CAISEAAGHTGELFF. Here is the DNA: TGTGCCATCAGTGAAGCCGCGGGACACACCGGGGAGCTGTTTTTT.